This T cell receptor (beta chain) was recorded in a study of T cell clonotyping in hematopoietic cell transplantation. The data were produced by immunoSEQ multiplex PCR, yet TCRdb's version contains in-frame clones alone and is incomplete. Among some 9,700 clones listed, around 97% were seen once. With regard to this clone: Antigen unknown.

Notes on the study in general: At the given depth, recipient repertoires were over 95% de novo clonotypes. Graft donor and pretransplant recipient Inverse Simpson Index values predicted broader posttransplant TCR diversity. Cells were unsorted, so CD4 and CD8 contributions were not separated. After transplant, recipient diversity fell while pathologically expanded clonotypes grew through day 180.

Trimming shortened V by 2 bases and J by 5 bases, and 12 bases separated the two germline ends. The CDR3 extends over 15 amino acids. Germline CDR1 and CDR2: MNHEY and SVGAGI. The receptor comes from a male patient in his sixties who had an allogeneic stem cell transplant from a related donor, so the T cells may come from the graft donor. Some clones in this sample may be carry-over from other donors' samples. The sample in question was peripheral blood mononuclear cells, obtained 100 days after allogeneic stem cell transplant. The chain employs TRBV6-5 and TRBJ2-2, with D perhaps TRBD2 (5 bases). For the CDR3, the DNA is TGTGCCAGCAGTTACAAGATAGAGGGTACCGGGGAGCTGTTTTTT. This codes for CASSYKIEGTGELFF.